The clone carrying this T cell receptor (beta chain) was detected a few times. No antigen is known for it. The CDR3 totals 15 residues. Trimming took 5 bases from V and 9 from J; bases not matched to a gene: 12. The germline V gene has CDR1 SGHTA and CDR2 FQGNSA. This sample was included in a study of early T cells in non-severe SARS-CoV-2 infection. General study results and limits: Matching with VDJdb favored anti-spike CD8 responses (missing private and CD4 specificities).

Each CDR3 protein is one row after TCRdb ran MiXCR on the 5' RACE reads. The repertoire consists of fewer than 100,000 distinct CDR3 sequences, with around 16% occurring once and the leading ten covering roughly 3%. This TCR came from an adult who was a healthcare worker with PCR-confirmed SARS-CoV-2 infection or an uninfected control (not recorded which). Sequencing was performed on whole blood. The chain combines TRBV7-2 with TRBJ2-1, with 8 bases matching TRBD2. In nucleotides, the CDR3 is TGTGCCAGCAGCAATCCGGGACTAGAAAGTGGTGAGCAGTTCTTC. Protein product: CASSNPGLESGEQFF.